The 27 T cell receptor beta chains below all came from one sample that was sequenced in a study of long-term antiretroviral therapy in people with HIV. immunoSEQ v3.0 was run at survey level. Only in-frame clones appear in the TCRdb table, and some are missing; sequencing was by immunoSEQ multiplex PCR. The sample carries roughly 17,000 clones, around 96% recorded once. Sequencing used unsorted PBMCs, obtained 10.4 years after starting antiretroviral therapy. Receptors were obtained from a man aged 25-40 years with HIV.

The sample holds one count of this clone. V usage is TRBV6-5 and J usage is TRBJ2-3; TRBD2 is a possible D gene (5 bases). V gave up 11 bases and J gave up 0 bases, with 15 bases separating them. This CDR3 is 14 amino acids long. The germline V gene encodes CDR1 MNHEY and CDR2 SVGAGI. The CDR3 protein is CAPLGRLSTDTQYF. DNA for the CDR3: TGTGCCCCCCTTGGGAGACTGAGCACAGATACGCAGTATTTT.

CDR3 coding DNA: TGTGCCAGCAGCCAACCCTTCGACACAGCGGCTTCAGACACAGATACGCAGTATTTT. Its protein is CASSQPFDTAASDTDTQYF. The chain is built from TRBV4-2 and TRBJ2-3; weak D call: TRBD2 (5 bases). V was cut by 2 bases and J by 2 bases, with 23 bases left in between. Looked up from germline, CDR1 is LGHNA and CDR2 is YNFKEQ. This CDR3 has 19 residues.

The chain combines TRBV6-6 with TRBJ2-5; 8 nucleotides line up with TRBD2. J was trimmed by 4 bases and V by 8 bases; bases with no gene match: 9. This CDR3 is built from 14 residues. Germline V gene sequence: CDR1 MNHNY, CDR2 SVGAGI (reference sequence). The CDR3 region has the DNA TGTGCCAGCGGTGCGTTTAGCGGGGTAGAGACCCAGTACTTC. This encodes CASGAFSGVETQYF.

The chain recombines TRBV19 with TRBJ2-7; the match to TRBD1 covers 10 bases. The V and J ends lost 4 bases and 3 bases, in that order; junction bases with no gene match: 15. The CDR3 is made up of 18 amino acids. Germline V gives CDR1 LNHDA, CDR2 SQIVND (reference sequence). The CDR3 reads CASSTTPGQGQSVYEQYF. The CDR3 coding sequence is TGTGCCAGTAGTACAACACCGGGACAGGGGCAATCGGTCTACGAGCAGTACTTC.

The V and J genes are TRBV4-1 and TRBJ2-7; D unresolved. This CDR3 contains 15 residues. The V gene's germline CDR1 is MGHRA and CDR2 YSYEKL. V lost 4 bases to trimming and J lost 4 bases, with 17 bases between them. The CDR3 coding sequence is TGCGCCAGCAGCCTCGAACCCTCCAGATTGTACGAGCAGTACTTC. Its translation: CASSLEPSRLYEQYF.

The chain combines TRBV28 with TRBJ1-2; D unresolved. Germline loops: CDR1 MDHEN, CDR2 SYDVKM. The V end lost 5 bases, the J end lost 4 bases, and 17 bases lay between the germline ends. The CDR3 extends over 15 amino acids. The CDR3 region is CASSPPTEPPYGYTF. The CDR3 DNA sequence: TGTGCCAGCAGTCCCCCGACCGAGCCACCCTATGGCTACACCTTC.

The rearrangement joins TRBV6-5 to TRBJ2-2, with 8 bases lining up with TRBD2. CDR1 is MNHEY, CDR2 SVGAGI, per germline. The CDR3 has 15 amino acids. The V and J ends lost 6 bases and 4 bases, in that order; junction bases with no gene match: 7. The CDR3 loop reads CASRTLSGATGELFF. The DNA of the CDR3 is TGTGCCAGCAGAACCCTTAGCGGGGCCACCGGGGAGCTGTTTTTT.

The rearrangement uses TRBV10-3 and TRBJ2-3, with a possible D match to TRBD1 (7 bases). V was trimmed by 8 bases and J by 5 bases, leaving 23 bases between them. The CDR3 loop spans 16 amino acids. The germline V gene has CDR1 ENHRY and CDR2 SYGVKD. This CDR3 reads CAIQGGRDSSGDTQYF. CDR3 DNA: TGTGCCATCCAGGGGGGACGGGACAGCTCAGGAGATACGCAGTATTTT.

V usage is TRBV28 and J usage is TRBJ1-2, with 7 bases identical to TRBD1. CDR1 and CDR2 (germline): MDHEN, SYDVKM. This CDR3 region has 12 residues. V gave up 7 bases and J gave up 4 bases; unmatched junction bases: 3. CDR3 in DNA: TGTGCCAGCACGAACAGGGGCTATGGCTACACCTTC. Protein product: CASTNRGYGYTF.

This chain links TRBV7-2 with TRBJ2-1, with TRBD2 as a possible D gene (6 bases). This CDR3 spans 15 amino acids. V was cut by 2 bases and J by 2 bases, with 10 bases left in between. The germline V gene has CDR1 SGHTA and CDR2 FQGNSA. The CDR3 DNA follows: TGTGCCAGCAGCTTAATTAGCGGCACCTACAATGAGCAGTTCTTC. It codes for CASSLISGTYNEQFF.

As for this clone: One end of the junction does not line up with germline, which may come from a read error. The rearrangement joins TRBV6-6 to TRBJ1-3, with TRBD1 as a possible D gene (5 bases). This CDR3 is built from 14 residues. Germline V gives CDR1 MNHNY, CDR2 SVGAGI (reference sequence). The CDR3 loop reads CASSRTGTGNTIYF. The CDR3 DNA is TGTGCCAGCAGTAGAACCGGGACTGGGAACACCATATATTTT.

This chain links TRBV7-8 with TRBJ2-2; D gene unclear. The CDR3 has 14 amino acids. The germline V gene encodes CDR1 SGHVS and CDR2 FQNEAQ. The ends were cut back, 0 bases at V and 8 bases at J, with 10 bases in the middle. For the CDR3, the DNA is TGTGCCAGCAGCTTAGCGGTATGGCCGGGGGAGCTGTTTTTT. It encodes CASSLAVWPGELFF.

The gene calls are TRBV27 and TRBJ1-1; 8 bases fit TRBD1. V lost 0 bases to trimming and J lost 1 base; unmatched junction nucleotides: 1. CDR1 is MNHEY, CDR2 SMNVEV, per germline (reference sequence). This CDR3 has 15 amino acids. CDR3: CASSLSTGANTEAFF. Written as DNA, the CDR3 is TGTGCCAGCAGTTTATCGACAGGGGCGAACACTGAAGCTTTCTTT.

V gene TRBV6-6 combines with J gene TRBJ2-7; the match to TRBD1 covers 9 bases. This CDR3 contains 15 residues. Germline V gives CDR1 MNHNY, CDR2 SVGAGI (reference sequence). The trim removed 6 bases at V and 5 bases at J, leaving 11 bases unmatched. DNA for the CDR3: TGTGCCAGCAGCCCTGCCGGGACAGGGTGGCACGAGCAGTACTTC. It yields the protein CASSPAGTGWHEQYF.

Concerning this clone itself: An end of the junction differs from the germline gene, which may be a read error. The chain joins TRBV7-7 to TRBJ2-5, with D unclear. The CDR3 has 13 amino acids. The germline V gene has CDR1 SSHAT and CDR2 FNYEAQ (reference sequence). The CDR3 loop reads CASSPRPQETQYF. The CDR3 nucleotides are TGTGCTAGCAGCCCGAGGCCCCAAGAGACCCAGTACTTC.

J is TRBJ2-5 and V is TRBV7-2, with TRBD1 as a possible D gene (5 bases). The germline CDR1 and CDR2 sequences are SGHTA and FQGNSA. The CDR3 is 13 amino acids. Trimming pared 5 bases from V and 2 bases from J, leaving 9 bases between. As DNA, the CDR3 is TGTGCCAGCAGCACGACAGTGCAAGAGACCCAGTACTTC. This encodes CASSTTVQETQYF.

The DNA for the CDR3 is TGTGCCAGCAGTGCTGAGCTAGCGGGGGCCGAGACCCAGTACTTC. It specifies CASSAELAGAETQYF. The chain couples TRBV2 to TRBJ2-5, with TRBD2 identical over 10 bases. The CDR3 has 15 residues. Germline V gene lookup returns CDR1 SNHLY and CDR2 FYNNEI. Losses at the gene ends were 4 bases for V and 5 bases for J; bases not matched to a gene: 7.

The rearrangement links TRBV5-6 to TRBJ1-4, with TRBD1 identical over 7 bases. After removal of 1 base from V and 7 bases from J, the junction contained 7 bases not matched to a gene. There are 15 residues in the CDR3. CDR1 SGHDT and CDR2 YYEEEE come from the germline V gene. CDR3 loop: CASSLYETGIEKLFF. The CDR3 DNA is TGTGCCAGCAGCTTGTACGAGACAGGGATTGAAAAACTGTTTTTT.

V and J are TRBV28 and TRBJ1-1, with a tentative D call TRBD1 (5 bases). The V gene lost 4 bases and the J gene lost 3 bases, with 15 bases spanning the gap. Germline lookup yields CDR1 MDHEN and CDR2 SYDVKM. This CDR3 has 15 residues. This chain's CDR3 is CASSSPSGSDTEAFF. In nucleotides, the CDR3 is TGTGCCAGCAGTTCCCCTTCAGGGAGTGACACTGAAGCTTTCTTT.

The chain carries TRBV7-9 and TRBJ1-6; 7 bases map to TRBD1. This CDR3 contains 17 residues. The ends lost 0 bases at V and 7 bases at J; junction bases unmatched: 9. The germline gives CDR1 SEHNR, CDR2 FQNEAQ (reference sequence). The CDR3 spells CASSLAQGGSFNSPLHF. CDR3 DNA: TGTGCCAGCAGCTTAGCGCAGGGGGGCAGCTTCAATTCACCCCTCCACTTT.

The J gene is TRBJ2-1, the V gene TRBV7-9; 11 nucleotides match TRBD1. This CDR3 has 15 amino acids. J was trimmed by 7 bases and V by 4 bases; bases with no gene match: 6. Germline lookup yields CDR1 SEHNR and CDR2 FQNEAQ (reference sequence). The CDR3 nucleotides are TGTGCCAGCAGCTGGGGACAGGGGGGTTTTAATGAGCAGTTCTTC. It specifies CASSWGQGGFNEQFF.

CDR3 in DNA: TGTGCCAGCAGTTTCGGGACTAGCGGGGTTTACGAGCAGTACGTC. Encoded protein: CASSFGTSGVYEQYV. The chain links TRBV6-5 to TRBJ2-7; 13 nucleotides align to TRBD2. Germline V gene data show CDR1 as MNHEY and CDR2 as SVGAGI. With 4 bases clipped from V and 4 bases from J, the junction kept 4 bases outside the gene matches. The CDR3 runs 15 residues.

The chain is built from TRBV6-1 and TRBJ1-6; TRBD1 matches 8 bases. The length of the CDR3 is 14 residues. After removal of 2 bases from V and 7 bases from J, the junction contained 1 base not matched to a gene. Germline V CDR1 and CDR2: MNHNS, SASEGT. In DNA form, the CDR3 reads TGTGCCAGCAGTGAAACAGGGGGGAATTCACCCCTCCACTTT. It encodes CASSETGGNSPLHF.

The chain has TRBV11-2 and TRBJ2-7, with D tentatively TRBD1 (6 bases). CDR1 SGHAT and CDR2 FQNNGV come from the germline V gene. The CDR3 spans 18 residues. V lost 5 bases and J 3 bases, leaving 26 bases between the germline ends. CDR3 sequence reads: CASSLMNTGFTRSYEQYV. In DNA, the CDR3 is TGTGCCAGCAGCCTGATGAACACAGGGTTCACTCGGAGCTACGAGCAGTACGTC.

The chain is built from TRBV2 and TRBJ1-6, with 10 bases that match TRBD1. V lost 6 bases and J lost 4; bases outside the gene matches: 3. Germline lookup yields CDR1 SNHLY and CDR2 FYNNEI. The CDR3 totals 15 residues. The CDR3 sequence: CASSPGQGYNSPLHF. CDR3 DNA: TGTGCCAGCAGCCCGGGACAGGGGTATAATTCACCCCTCCACTTT.

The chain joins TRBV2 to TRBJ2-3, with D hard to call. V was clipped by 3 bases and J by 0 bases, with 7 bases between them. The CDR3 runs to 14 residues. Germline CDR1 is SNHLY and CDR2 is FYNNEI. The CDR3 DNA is TGTGCCAGCAGTGACGTATCTAGCACAGATACGCAGTATTTT. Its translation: CASSDVSSTDTQYF. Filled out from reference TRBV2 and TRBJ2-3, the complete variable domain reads EPEVTQTPSHQVTQMGQEVILRCVPISNHLYFYWYRQILGQKVEFLVSFYNNEISEKSEIFDDQFSVERPDGSNFTLKIRSTKLEDSAMYFCASSDVSSTDTQYFGPGTRLTVL.

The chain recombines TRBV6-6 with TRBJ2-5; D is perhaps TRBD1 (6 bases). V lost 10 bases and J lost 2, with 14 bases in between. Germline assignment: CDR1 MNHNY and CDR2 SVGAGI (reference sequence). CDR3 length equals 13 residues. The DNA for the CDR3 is TGTGCCACCGGACAGTCACTTCAAGAGACCCAGTACTTC. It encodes CATGQSLQETQYF.